This T cell receptor beta chain originates from a study of blood T cell repertoires in COVID-19. Overall study context: Acute and convalescent COVID-19 specimens originated in the United States, Italy and Spain.

Deletions cut 3 bases from V and 3 bases from J, with 6 bases between. This CDR3 spans 12 amino acids. This clone appeared a few times. The data were produced by immunoSEQ multiplex PCR, yet TCRdb's version contains in-frame clones alone and is incomplete. The sample has 58,000 or so clones, 74% seen once. The chain uses TRBV12-3 or TRBV12-4 and TRBJ2-7, with no clear D. The sequence came from a woman older than 75 with acute or convalescent COVID-19. The sequencing sample was made of peripheral blood. The CDR3 DNA reads as TGTGCCAGCAGTTTTGCTAGCTACGAGCAGTACTTC. Translation: CASSFASYEQYF.